This T cell receptor (beta chain) was captured by sequencing in a study of blood T cells in healthy people across ages. Study-level findings and limits: What prevented conclusive comparison of naive and antigen-experienced cells was that PBMCs were unsorted. Fewer expanded clones and more diversity marked long-lived versus aged donors. One million T cells yielded diversity estimates that were considered underestimates.

Germline values: CDR1 DFQATT, CDR2 SNEGSKA (reference sequence). The CDR3 has 17 amino acids. The trim removed 3 bases at V and 0 bases at J, leaving 13 bases unmatched. Then a second PCR, running about 6 to 12 cycles, was carried out with a sample-barcoded 5' primer and a J-beta primer mix. TCRdb reprocessed the 5' RACE reads via MiXCR and lists one record per CDR3 protein. Altogether roughly 640,000 distinct CDR3 sequences are present, about 30% being singletons, with the ten largest covering around 14%. A word on this clonotype: The target antigen is unknown.

The receptor's source is a woman older than 75 in good health. V gene TRBV20-1 combines with J gene TRBJ1-1; TRBD1 matches at 7 bases. The specimen sequenced was blood. The CDR3 nucleotides are TGCAGTGCTAGCGTAAACTACAGGGGCACGATGAACACTGAAGCTTTCTTT. Translated: CSASVNYRGTMNTEAFF.